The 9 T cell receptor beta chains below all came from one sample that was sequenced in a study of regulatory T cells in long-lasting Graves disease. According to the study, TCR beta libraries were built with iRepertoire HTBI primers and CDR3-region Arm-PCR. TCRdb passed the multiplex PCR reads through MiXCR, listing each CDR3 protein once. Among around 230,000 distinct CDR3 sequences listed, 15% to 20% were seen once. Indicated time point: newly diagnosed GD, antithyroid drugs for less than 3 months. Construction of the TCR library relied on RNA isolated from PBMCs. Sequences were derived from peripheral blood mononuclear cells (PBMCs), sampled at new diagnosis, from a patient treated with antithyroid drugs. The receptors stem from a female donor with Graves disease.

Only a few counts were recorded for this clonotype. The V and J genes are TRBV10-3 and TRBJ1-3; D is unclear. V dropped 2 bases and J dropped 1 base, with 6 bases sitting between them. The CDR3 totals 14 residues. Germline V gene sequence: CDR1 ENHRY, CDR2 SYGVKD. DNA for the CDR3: TGTGCCATCAGTGAGGGGCGGTCTGGAAACACCATATATTTT. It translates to CAISEGRSGNTIYF.

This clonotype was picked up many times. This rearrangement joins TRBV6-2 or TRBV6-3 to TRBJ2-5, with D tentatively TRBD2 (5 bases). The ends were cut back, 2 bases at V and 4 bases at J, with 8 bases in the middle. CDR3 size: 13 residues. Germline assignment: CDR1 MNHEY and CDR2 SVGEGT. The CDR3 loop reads CASSYVRGETQYF. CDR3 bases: TGTGCCAGCAGTTACGTACGGGGAGAGACCCAGTACTTC.

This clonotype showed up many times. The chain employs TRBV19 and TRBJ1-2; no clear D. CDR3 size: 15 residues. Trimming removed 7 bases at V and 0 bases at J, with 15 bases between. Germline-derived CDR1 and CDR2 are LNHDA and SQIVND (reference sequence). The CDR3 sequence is CASNTWIGANYGYTF. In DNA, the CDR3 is TGTGCCAGTAACACCTGGATCGGCGCTAACTATGGCTACACCTTC.

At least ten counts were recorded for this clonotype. CDR3 protein: CAWSVKGSNEKLFF. The CDR3 DNA is TGTGCCTGGAGTGTAAAGGGGTCGAATGAAAAACTGTTTTTT. V usage is TRBV30 and J usage is TRBJ1-4; weak D call: TRBD1 (5 bases). CDR3 length equals 14 residues. With 0 bases removed from V and 5 bases from J, the gap between germline ends came to 10 bases. CDR1 and CDR2 (germline): GTSNPN, SVGIG (reference sequence). The full variable domain, rest sourced from reference TRBV30 and TRBJ1-4, is SQTIHQWPATLVQPVGSPLSLECTVEGTSNPNLYWYRQAAGRGLQLLFYSVGIGQISSEVPQNLSASRPQDRQFILSSKKLLLSDSGFYLCAWSVKGSNEKLFFGSGTQLSVL.

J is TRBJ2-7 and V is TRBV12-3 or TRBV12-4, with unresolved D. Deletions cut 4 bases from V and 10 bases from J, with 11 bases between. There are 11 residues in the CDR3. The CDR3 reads CASSSLGNQYF. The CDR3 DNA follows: TGTGCCAGCAGTTCCTTGGGGAATCAGTACTTC.

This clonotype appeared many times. Here the CDR3 reads CASSGASGRVEQYF. Here the CDR3 DNA reads TGTGCCAGCAGTGGGGCTAGCGGGAGGGTCGAGCAGTACTTC. The chain uses TRBV25-1 and TRBJ2-7, with 12 bases that match TRBD2. This CDR3 has 14 residues. Germline V gene data show CDR1 as MGHDK and CDR2 as SYGVNS. V lost 4 bases and J lost 6; bases outside the gene matches: 4.

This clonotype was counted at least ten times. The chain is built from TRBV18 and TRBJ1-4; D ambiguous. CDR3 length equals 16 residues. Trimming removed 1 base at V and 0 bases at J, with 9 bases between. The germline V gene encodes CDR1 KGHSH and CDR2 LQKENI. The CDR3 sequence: CASSPQLGATNEKLFF. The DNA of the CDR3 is TGTGCCAGCTCACCACAGTTAGGAGCAACTAATGAAAAACTGTTTTTT.

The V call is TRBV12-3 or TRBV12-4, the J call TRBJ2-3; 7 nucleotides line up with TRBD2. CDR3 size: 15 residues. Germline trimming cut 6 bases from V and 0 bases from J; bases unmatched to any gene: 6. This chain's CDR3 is CASSYSGSSTDTQYF. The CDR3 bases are TGTGCCAGCAGCTATAGCGGGTCTAGCACAGATACGCAGTATTTT.

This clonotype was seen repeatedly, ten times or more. CDR3 residues: CASSPRPDSRVYEQYF. The DNA of the CDR3 is TGTGCCAGTAGTCCCCGGCCCGACAGTCGGGTCTACGAGCAGTACTTC. V is TRBV19 and J is TRBJ2-7; a weak D match, TRBD1 (5 bases). V lost 5 bases and J lost 3, with 20 bases in between. This CDR3 has 16 amino acids. From germline, CDR1 is LNHDA and CDR2 SQIVND (reference sequence).